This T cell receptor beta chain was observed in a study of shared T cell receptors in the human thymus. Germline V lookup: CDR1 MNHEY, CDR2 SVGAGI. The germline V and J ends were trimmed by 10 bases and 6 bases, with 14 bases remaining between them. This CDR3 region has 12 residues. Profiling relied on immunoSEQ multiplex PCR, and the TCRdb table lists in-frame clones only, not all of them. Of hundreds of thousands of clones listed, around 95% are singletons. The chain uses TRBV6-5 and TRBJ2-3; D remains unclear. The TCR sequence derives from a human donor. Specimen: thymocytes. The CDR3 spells CATSVRSDTQYF. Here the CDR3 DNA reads TGTGCCACCTCGGTGAGATCGGATACGCAGTATTTT.